This passage covers 7 T cell receptor beta chains from one sample sequenced in a study of T cells in localized non-small cell lung cancer. Data came from immunoSEQ multiplex PCR; TCRdb stores just in-frame clones and leaves some out. The sample consists of 20,000 to 30,000 clones, about 90% of them appearing once. The source material was peripheral blood, sampled before any cancer treatment. The source of these receptors is a male donor older than 55 with stage I squamous cell lung carcinoma.

The chain has TRBV6-5 and TRBJ2-4; a weak D match, TRBD2 (6 bases). V was clipped by 4 bases and J by 7 bases, with 17 bases between them. The V gene's germline CDR1 is MNHEY and CDR2 SVGAGI. The CDR3 length is 15 residues. The CDR3 bases are TGTGCCAGCAGTTTTAGCGGACAAGTGGGTAACATTCAGTACTTC. Translated, it gives CASSFSGQVGNIQYF.

This chain links TRBV19 with TRBJ2-3, with TRBD2 matching over 9 bases. This CDR3 spans 15 amino acids. V lost 7 bases to trimming and J lost 2 bases; unmatched junction nucleotides: 7. The germline gives CDR1 LNHDA, CDR2 SQIVND (reference sequence). The CDR3 DNA follows: TGTGCCAGTACTATTGCGGGGGGGACCACAGATACGCAGTATTTT. This gives the protein CASTIAGGTTDTQYF.

The rearrangement links TRBV19 to TRBJ1-4; possible D gene TRBD1, 5 bases. CDR1 and CDR2 (germline): LNHDA, SQIVND (reference sequence). V shed 7 bases and J shed 10 bases, with 16 bases lying between them. This CDR3 region has 13 residues. CDR3 amino acids: CASMQGGFGKLFF. CDR3 in DNA: TGTGCCAGTATGCAGGGTGGCTTCGGAAAACTGTTTTTT.

This chain uses TRBV9 with TRBJ1-1; D gene ambiguous. The V end lost 0 bases, the J end lost 1 base, and 10 bases lay between the germline ends. Germline V gives CDR1 SGDLS, CDR2 YYNGEE. The CDR3 spans 15 residues. Here the CDR3 DNA reads TGTGCCAGCAGCGTAGAGGCCAGGCCGAACACTGAAGCTTTCTTT. This sequence encodes CASSVEARPNTEAFF.

The chain couples TRBV7-8 to TRBJ2-7, with D hard to call. The CDR3 length is 11 residues. Germline V gives CDR1 SGHVS, CDR2 FQNEAQ. V was trimmed by 8 bases and J by 3 bases, leaving 8 bases between them. The CDR3 DNA reads TGTGCCAGCCTAAATAGCTACGAGCAGTACTTC. It encodes CASLNSYEQYF. Looking up the rest from reference TRBV7-8 and TRBJ2-7 gives the full variable domain: GAGVSQSPRYKVAKRGQDVALRCDPISGHVSLFWYQQALGQGPEFLTYFQNEAQLDKSGLPSDRFFAERPEGSVSTLKIQRTQQEDSAVYLCASLNSYEQYFGPGTRLTVT.

The rearrangement joins TRBV5-4 to TRBJ1-1; D ambiguous. V was pared by 0 bases and J by 5 bases, with 8 bases between. Looked up from germline, CDR1 is SGHNT and CDR2 is YYREEE (reference sequence). This CDR3 has 13 amino acids. CDR3 residues: CASSLEGFTEAFF. CDR3 bases: TGTGCCAGCAGCTTGGAAGGGTTTACTGAAGCTTTCTTT.

The chain recombines TRBV7-2 with TRBJ2-5; D remains ambiguous. The CDR3 covers 15 residues. CDR1 SGHTA and CDR2 FQGNSA come from the germline V gene. The V gene lost 4 bases and the J gene lost 1 base, with 13 bases spanning the gap. The CDR3 DNA is TGTGCCAGCAGCTCTTTTCCCTCGCTCCAAGAGACCCAGTACTTC. Residues: CASSSFPSLQETQYF.